One and the same sample provided the 5 T cell receptor beta chains below, sequenced in a study of cytomegalovirus exposure and HLA in healthy donors. PCR primers comprised 60 Vbeta and 13 Jbeta primers. Some clones are missing from TCRdb's copy, which holds only in-frame ones; the method was immunoSEQ multiplex PCR. This table has more than 100,000 clones, 70% to 80% appearing once. Sequences were obtained from PBMCs. The receptors originated from a woman aged 40 to 55 in good health and CMV-seropositive.

Only one count was recorded for this clone. CDR3 coding DNA: TGTGCCAGCAGCGCCAGACAGACCTCTGGGGCCAACGTCCTGACTTTC. Amino acids: CASSARQTSGANVLTF. This sequence joins TRBV9 and TRBJ2-6; D is perhaps TRBD1 (5 bases). This CDR3 region has 16 residues. Germline V gene sequence: CDR1 SGDLS, CDR2 YYNGEE. V was pared by 3 bases and J by 0 bases, with 10 bases between.

This clone was seen a few times. The rearrangement links TRBV2 to TRBJ2-7, with D possibly being TRBD1 (5 bases). CDR3 length: 12 residues. Trimming removed 3 bases at V and 3 bases at J, with 6 bases between. Germline CDR1 reads SNHLY; CDR2 reads FYNNEI. The CDR3 here is CASSDRDYEQYF. DNA for the CDR3: TGTGCCAGCAGTGACAGGGACTACGAGCAGTACTTC.

The V and J genes are TRBV7-2 and TRBJ1-3; D possibly corresponds to TRBD1 (6 bases). CDR3 size: 17 residues. The ends were cut back, 0 bases at V and 0 bases at J, with 12 bases in the middle. CDR1 SGHTA and CDR2 FQGNSA come from the germline V gene. CDR3 bases: TGTGCCAGCAGCTTAGCAACACAGGGTTACTCTGGAAACACCATATATTTT. It codes for CASSLATQGYSGNTIYF.

The chain employs TRBV2 and TRBJ1-2; D is unclear. CDR3 size: 13 residues. CDR1 and CDR2 (germline): SNHLY, FYNNEI. The germline V and J ends were trimmed by 6 bases and 0 bases, with 8 bases remaining between them. The CDR3 loop reads CASRTTTNYGYTF. CDR3 nucleotides: TGTGCCAGCAGGACGACAACTAACTATGGCTACACCTTC.

Written as DNA, the CDR3 is TGTGCCAGCAGTTACTCCGGGGGGACCCAGTACTTC. Its protein product is CASSYSGGTQYF. This chain uses TRBV6-5 with TRBJ2-7, with TRBD2 as a possible D gene (6 bases). The J call may not be correct, given that the DNA end is closer to TRBJ2-5. Germline-derived CDR1 and CDR2 are MNHEY and SVGAGI. This CDR3 is built from 12 residues.